These 12 T cell receptor beta chains were sequenced from one sample in a study of low-dose radiotherapy and immunotherapy resistance in tumors. Priming of first-strand cDNA relied on TRAV- and TRBV-specific primers (covering alpha and beta chains). TCRs were amplified for approximately 21 PCR cycles with a constant-region primer and V-primer adapter. Each CDR3 protein is one row after TCRdb ran MiXCR on the reads. Here the sample spans around 90,000 distinct CDR3 sequences, approximately 17% being singletons. The time point is: before trial treatment. Sequences were derived from PBMCs, sampled before treatment. The source of these receptors is a male donor with prostate cancer.

This clonotype was recorded many times. The chain couples TRBV7-9 to TRBJ2-5; unclear D gene. CDR1 and CDR2 from the germline V gene are SEHNR and FQNEAQ (reference sequence). Trimming left V 3 bases short and J 3 bases short, with 14 bases between. There are 15 residues in the CDR3. CDR3: CASSFLFTDEETQYF. The CDR3 DNA reads as TGTGCCAGCAGCTTTTTATTCACAGATGAAGAGACCCAGTACTTC.

The gene calls are TRBV5-1 and TRBJ2-2; 7 bases are shared with TRBD2. Germline assignment: CDR1 SGHRS and CDR2 YFSETQ. V was pared by 2 bases and J by 3 bases, with 4 bases of the junction left unmatched. The CDR3 runs 15 residues. The CDR3: CASSFGTKDTGELFF. The CDR3 DNA is TGCGCCAGCAGCTTCGGGACTAAGGACACCGGGGAGCTGTTTTTT.

At least ten counts were recorded for this clonotype. DNA for the CDR3: TGTGCCAGCAGCTACCTCGGCCGACAGGGGCTGAACACTGAAGCTTTCTTT. Residues: CASSYLGRQGLNTEAFF. The J gene is TRBJ1-1, the V gene TRBV7-9, with TRBD1 matching 8 bases. This CDR3 comprises 17 residues. CDR1 SEHNR and CDR2 FQNEAQ come from the germline V gene (reference sequence). The junction had 10 bases not matched to a gene; V was cut back by 4 bases and J by 0 bases. The variable domain in full, completed from reference TRBV7-9 and TRBJ1-1, reads DTGVSQNPRHKITKRGQNVTFRCDPISEHNRLYWYRQTLGQGPEFLTYFQNEAQLEKSRLLSDRFSAERPKGSFSTLEIQRTEQGDSAMYLCASSYLGRQGLNTEAFFGQGTRLTVV.

In its sample, this clonotype was seen many times. The chain recombines TRBV12-3 or TRBV12-4 with TRBJ1-2; D is unresolved. Trimming pared 2 bases from V and 4 bases from J, leaving 14 bases between. The CDR3 sequence is 15 residues long. CDR3 loop: CASSLHLSDGYGYTF. CDR3 bases: TGTGCCAGCAGTTTACACTTATCCGACGGCTATGGCTACACCTTC.

The CDR3 bases are TGTGCCAGTAGTAGCAGGGCTGGGGATGAGCAGTTCTTC. It translates to CASSSRAGDEQFF. The V and J genes are TRBV19 and TRBJ2-1, with a possible D match to TRBD1 (5 bases). Germline V gives CDR1 LNHDA, CDR2 SQIVND (reference sequence). The CDR3 is 13 amino acids. V shed 4 bases and J shed 8 bases, with 12 bases lying between them.

To note about this clonotype: A far larger clone is off by one base, so a read error is likely. V gene TRBV6-5 combines with J gene TRBJ2-1; 12 bases match TRBD2. Germline CDR1 is MNHEY and CDR2 is SVGAGI. The CDR3 consists of 15 residues. J gave up 10 bases and V 7 bases, and 11 bases lay outside the gene matches. Written as DNA, the CDR3 is TGTGCCAGCAAGTCCCTAGCGGGAGGGGACTACGAGCAGTTCTTC. Its translation: CASKSLAGGDYEQFF.

This clonotype has a count of ten or more. This chain connects TRBV5-1 to TRBJ2-1, with a possible D match to TRBD1 (6 bases). The CDR3 length is 15 residues. Germline V gene data show CDR1 as SGHRS and CDR2 as YFSETQ. The germline V and J ends were trimmed by 0 bases and 0 bases, with 7 bases remaining between them. CDR3 nucleotides: TGCGCCAGCAGCTTGGACAGGGTCTCCTACAATGAGCAGTTCTTC. Amino acid sequence: CASSLDRVSYNEQFF. The full variable domain, rest sourced from reference TRBV5-1 and TRBJ2-1, is KAGVTQTPRYLIKTRGQQVTLSCSPISGHRSVSWYQQTPGQGLQFLFEYFSETQRNKGNFPGRFSGRQFSNSRSEMNVSTLELGDSALYLCASSLDRVSYNEQFFGPGTRLTVL.

There are many counts of this clonotype. This sequence joins TRBV27 and TRBJ1-4; 10 nucleotides align to TRBD1. The V segment lost 5 bases and the J segment 8 bases; nucleotides outside the gene matches: 17. The germline V gene encodes CDR1 MNHEY and CDR2 SMNVEV (reference sequence). This CDR3 has 18 residues. CDR3 amino acids: CASSNLGTGAVVGEKLFF. CDR3 nucleotides: TGTGCCAGCAGTAATCTCGGGACAGGGGCGGTTGTAGGCGAAAAACTGTTTTTT.

This clonotype was counted many times. The CDR3 region is CASSGDTAPLHF. The CDR3 coding sequence is TGTGCCAGCAGTGGAGATACTGCACCCCTCCACTTT. The chain joins TRBV6-2 or TRBV6-3 to TRBJ1-6; unclear D gene. The ends were cut back, 5 bases at V and 11 bases at J, with 10 bases in the middle. Looked up from germline, CDR1 is MNHEY and CDR2 is SVGEGT. The CDR3 extends over 12 amino acids.

Comment on this clonotype: A read error is the likely source, as a far larger clone sits one nucleotide away. The V call is TRBV7-9, the J call TRBJ2-1, with a weak D call TRBD2 (5 bases). The CDR3 is 17 amino acids. The V gene lost 1 base and the J gene lost 6 bases, with 19 bases spanning the gap. CDR1 is SEHNR and CDR2 is FQNEAQ in the germline V gene (reference sequence). CDR3 bases: TGTGCCAGCAGCTTAGACCCTCGTGCTAGCAGGACCAATGAGCAGTTCTTC. Protein sequence: CASSLDPRASRTNEQFF.

This clonotype was seen ten or more times. The chain recombines TRBV12-3 or TRBV12-4 with TRBJ2-7; D may be TRBD1 (6 bases). V shed 7 bases and J shed 8 bases, with 15 bases lying between them. The length of the CDR3 is 12 residues. This CDR3 reads CASTSHRVKQYF. CDR3 in DNA: TGTGCCAGCACCTCCCACAGGGTTAAGCAGTACTTC.

The chain's CDR3 is CASSLAGEAFF. The CDR3 DNA is TGCGCCAGCAGTCTCGCAGGAGAAGCTTTCTTT. The chain combines TRBV5-1 with TRBJ1-1; the D is unclear. This CDR3 comprises 11 residues. Trimming pared 5 bases from V and 8 bases from J, leaving 10 bases between. CDR1 and CDR2 from the germline V gene are SGHRS and YFSETQ.